These 17 T cell receptor beta chains share one sample of origin, sequenced in a study of blood T cell repertoires in COVID-19. The method was immunoSEQ multiplex PCR; TCRdb's version includes in-frame clones alone and lacks a portion of them. The sample has 150,000 to 200,000 clones, approximately 84% seen once. Sequenced input: peripheral blood. The receptors stem from a human donor with acute or convalescent COVID-19. The donor label of this sample is uncertain.

This clone was observed a few times. V gene TRBV27 combines with J gene TRBJ2-7; 7 nucleotides match TRBD1. Germline assignment: CDR1 MNHEY and CDR2 SMNVEV (reference sequence). The CDR3 consists of 14 residues. The trim removed 2 bases at V and 9 bases at J, leaving 10 bases unmatched. The CDR3 sequence is CASSLRGTAGAQYF. CDR3 DNA: TGTGCCAGCAGTTTAAGGGGGACAGCCGGGGCGCAGTACTTC.

V gene TRBV7-2 combines with J gene TRBJ2-3; D might be TRBD2 (5 bases). Germline CDR1 and CDR2: SGHTA and FQGNSA. The CDR3 length is 16 residues. Trimming shortened V by 5 bases and J by 0 bases, and 15 bases separated the two germline ends. In nucleotides, the CDR3 is TGTGCCAGCAGCCCCCTTGGAGTAGCGAGCACAGATACGCAGTATTTT. Translated: CASSPLGVASTDTQYF.

The chain recombines TRBV2 with TRBJ2-5; 10 bases line up with TRBD1. This CDR3 region has 15 residues. The germline CDR1 and CDR2 sequences are SNHLY and FYNNEI. The trim removed 6 bases at V and 3 bases at J, leaving 7 bases unmatched. CDR3 region: CASSRDRGKEETQYF. Written as DNA, the CDR3 is TGTGCCAGCAGCCGGGACAGGGGTAAAGAAGAGACCCAGTACTTC.

V and J are TRBV19 and TRBJ1-4, with D perhaps TRBD1 (5 bases). There are 16 residues in the CDR3. Between the trimmed V and J ends, which lost 1 base and 5 bases, there was a span of 14 bases. From germline, CDR1 is LNHDA and CDR2 SQIVND (reference sequence). The CDR3 DNA reads as TGTGCCAGTAGTATAGGAACGGCAGGGATAAATGAAAAACTGTTTTTT. Protein: CASSIGTAGINEKLFF. Drawing the rest from reference TRBV19 and TRBJ1-4, the complete variable domain is DGGITQSPKYLFRKEGQNVTLSCEQNLNHDAMYWYRQDPGQGLRLIYYSQIVNDFQKGDIAEGYSVSREKKESFPLTVTSAQKNPTAFYLCASSIGTAGINEKLFFGSGTQLSVL.

The CDR3: CASGHRAMDTEAFF. The CDR3 DNA sequence: TGTGCCAGCGGGCACAGGGCTATGGACACTGAAGCTTTCTTT. This chain uses TRBV28 with TRBJ1-1; a possible D gene is TRBD1 (6 bases). The CDR3 sequence is 14 residues long. The germline CDR1 and CDR2 sequences are MDHEN and SYDVKM. The V end lost 8 bases, the J end lost 3 bases, and 16 bases lay between the germline ends.

V is TRBV7-8 and J is TRBJ1-1; TRBD1 might be the D (6 bases). V gave up 8 bases and J gave up 5 bases, with 15 bases separating them. The CDR3 sequence is 13 residues long. In germline, CDR1 is SGHVS, CDR2 FQNEAQ. CDR3 DNA: TGTGCCAGCCGAGGGGGGAGGGATACTGAAGCTTTCTTT. This translates into CASRGGRDTEAFF.

This chain joins TRBV27 and TRBJ2-1; 15 bases line up with TRBD2. Germline V gene sequence: CDR1 MNHEY, CDR2 SMNVEV (reference sequence). This CDR3 has 20 residues. The trim removed 6 bases at V and 9 bases at J, leaving 21 bases unmatched. Here the CDR3 reads CASSNVGLAGGQISGPEQFF. CDR3 sequence (DNA): TGTGCCAGCAGCAACGTCGGACTAGCGGGAGGGCAGATCTCGGGGCCTGAGCAGTTCTTC.

The chain uses TRBV19 and TRBJ2-5; TRBD2 agrees at 10 bases. With V trimmed by 9 bases and J by 5 bases, 6 bases remained unmatched. Germline V CDR1 and CDR2: LNHDA, SQIVND (reference sequence). This CDR3 comprises 13 residues. CDR3 loop: CASRAGGGETQYF. The CDR3 DNA sequence: TGTGCCAGCCGAGCGGGAGGGGGGGAGACCCAGTACTTC.

V and J are TRBV28 and TRBJ2-7; tentative D call: TRBD1 (6 bases). The CDR3 length is 15 residues. V lost 3 bases, J lost 5 bases, and 17 bases lay in between. The germline CDR1 and CDR2 sequences are MDHEN and SYDVKM. In DNA form, the CDR3 reads TGTGCCAGCAGTTTGAGGTTCAGGGGCTACGACGAGCAGTACTTC. Translation: CASSLRFRGYDEQYF.

This rearrangement joins TRBV3-1 (or the pseudogene TRBV3-2) to TRBJ2-5, with D possibly matching TRBD2 (6 bases). The CDR3 runs 14 residues. The ends were cut back, 1 base at V and 7 bases at J, with 13 bases in the middle. Looked up from germline, CDR1 is LGHDT and CDR2 is YNNKEL (reference sequence). The CDR3 spells CASSQGPPGGTQYF. The CDR3 coding sequence is TGTGCCAGCAGCCAAGGCCCTCCCGGGGGGACCCAGTACTTC.

The V gene is TRBV14, the J gene TRBJ2-5; D unclear. The CDR3 is 12 amino acids. Germline CDR1 and CDR2: SGHDN and FVKESK. The V gene lost 4 bases and the J gene lost 5 bases, with 8 bases spanning the gap. For the CDR3, the DNA is TGTGCCAGCAGCCTCACATGGGAGACCCAGTACTTC. This translates into CASSLTWETQYF. Together with reference TRBV14 and TRBJ2-5, the CDR3 gives the full variable domain: EAGVTQFPSHSVIEKGQTVTLRCDPISGHDNLYWYRRVMGKEIKFLLHFVKESKQDESGMPNNRFLAERTGGTYSTLKVQPAELEDSGVYFCASSLTWETQYFGPGTRLLVL.

V gene TRBV23-1 combines with J gene TRBJ2-2; 7 bases agree with TRBD1. TRBV23-1 is given ORF status, its function remaining uncertain. The trim removed 4 bases at V and 5 bases at J, leaving 7 bases unmatched. CDR3 length: 15 residues. DNA of the CDR3: TGCGCCAGCAGTCCGCAGGGGGTCGTAACCGGGGAGCTGTTTTTT. Encoded protein: CASSPQGVVTGELFF.

The chain couples TRBV2 to TRBJ1-4; D gene ambiguous. The germline V and J ends were trimmed by 0 bases and 10 bases, with 15 bases remaining between them. Germline V lookup: CDR1 SNHLY, CDR2 FYNNEI. CDR3 length equals 15 residues. The CDR3 loop reads CASSEAGFGGGKLFF. In DNA, the CDR3 is TGTGCCAGCAGTGAAGCTGGTTTTGGCGGAGGAAAACTGTTTTTT.

This chain connects TRBV6-5 to TRBJ2-1; 8 bases agree with TRBD2. The CDR3 has 13 residues. The trim removed 6 bases at V and 7 bases at J, leaving 5 bases unmatched. Germline lookup yields CDR1 MNHEY and CDR2 SVGAGI. CDR3 residues: CASSRGGQNEQFF. In DNA form, the CDR3 reads TGTGCCAGCAGCCGGGGGGGCCAGAATGAGCAGTTCTTC.

The chain recombines TRBV29-1 with TRBJ2-7, with D possibly being TRBD2 (6 bases). CDR1 SQVTM and CDR2 ANQGSEA come from the germline V gene. The length of the CDR3 is 13 residues. Deletions cut 7 bases from V and 4 bases from J, with 17 bases between. CDR3 DNA sequence: TGCAGCGCCTCTTGGGCGGGACCTTACGAGCAGTACTTC. Residues: CSASWAGPYEQYF.

V is TRBV5-6 and J is TRBJ1-4, with TRBD1 matching over 8 bases. The CDR3 runs 16 residues. Trimming removed 2 bases from V and 3 bases from J; junction bases left unmatched: 6. Germline V lookup: CDR1 SGHDT, CDR2 YYEEEE. CDR3 sequence reads: CASSLRAQGANEKLFF. The CDR3 DNA is TGTGCCAGCAGCTTAAGGGCACAGGGGGCTAATGAAAAACTGTTTTTT.

This rearrangement joins TRBV11-2 to TRBJ1-4, with D uncertain. Trimming removed 1 base at V and 0 bases at J, with 9 bases between. This CDR3 spans 16 amino acids. Per germline, CDR1 SGHAT and CDR2 FQNNGV. For the CDR3, the DNA is TGTGCCAGCAGCTTAGGGGCCGCAGCAACTAATGAAAAACTGTTTTTT. This encodes CASSLGAAATNEKLFF.